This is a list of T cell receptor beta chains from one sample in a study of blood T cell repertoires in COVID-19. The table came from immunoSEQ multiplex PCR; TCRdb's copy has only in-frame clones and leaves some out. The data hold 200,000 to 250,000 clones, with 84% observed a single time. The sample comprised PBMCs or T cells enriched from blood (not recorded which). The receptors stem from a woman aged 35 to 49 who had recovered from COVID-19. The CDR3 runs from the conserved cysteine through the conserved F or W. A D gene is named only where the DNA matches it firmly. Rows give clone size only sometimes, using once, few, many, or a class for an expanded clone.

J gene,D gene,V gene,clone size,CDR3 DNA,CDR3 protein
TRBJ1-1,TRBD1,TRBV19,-,TGTGCCAGTAATGACAGGGTCTCTGAAGCTTTCTTT,CASNDRVSEAFF
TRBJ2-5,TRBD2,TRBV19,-,TGTGCCAGTAGTATAGGACTAGCGGGCGGGTCTGGGGAGACCCAGTACTTC,CASSIGLAGGSGETQYF
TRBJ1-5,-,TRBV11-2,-,TGTGCCAGCAGCTTAGTACGACCGTGGGGAGGGGATCAGCCCCAGCATTTT,CASSLVRPWGGDQPQHF
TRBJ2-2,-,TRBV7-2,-,TGTGCCAGCAGCTTACTTAGAAACACCGGGGAGCTGTTTTTT,CASSLLRNTGELFF
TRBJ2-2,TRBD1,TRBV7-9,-,TGTGCCAGCAGCCGTGGGGCCGGGACAGGCGCCGGGGAGCTGTTTTTT,CASSRGAGTGAGELFF
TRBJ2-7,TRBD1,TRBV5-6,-,TGTGCCAGCAGCTTGGTACAGGGGAACTACGAGCAGTACTTC,CASSLVQGNYEQYF
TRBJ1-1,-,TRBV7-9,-,TGTGCCAGCAGCTTAGCGCAGGGTGAAGCTTTCTTT,CASSLAQGEAFF
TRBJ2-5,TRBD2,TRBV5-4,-,TGTGCCAGCAGCTTTTCCGGCGGGAGGGAGACCCAGTACTTC,CASSFSGGRETQYF
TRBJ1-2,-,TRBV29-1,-,TGCAGCGTTTGGGCCGGGATAAACTATGGCTACACCTTC,CSVWAGINYGYTF
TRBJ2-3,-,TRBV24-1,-,TGTGCCACCAGTGGAGTTAGCACAGATACGCAGTATTTT,CATSGVSTDTQYF
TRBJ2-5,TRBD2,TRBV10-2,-,TGCGCCAGCAACCTAGCGGGACAAGAGACCCAGTACTTC,CASNLAGQETQYF
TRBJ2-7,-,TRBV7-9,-,TGTGCCAGCAGCTTAGGGGGGGTTGGCGGCCTTCACATCTACGAGCAGTACTTC,CASSLGGVGGLHIYEQYF
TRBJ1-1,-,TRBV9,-,TGTGCCAGCGACTCGACGGCCGAGGTCACTGAAGCTTTCTTT,CASDSTAEVTEAFF
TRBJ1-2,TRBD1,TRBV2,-,TGTGCCAGCAGTGACAGAGGACAGGTAGATCACTATGGCTACACCTTC,CASSDRGQVDHYGYTF
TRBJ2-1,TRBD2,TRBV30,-,TGTGCCTGGAGGTCCCCTAGCGGGAGGGCCTCTGAGCAGTTCTTC,CAWRSPSGRASEQFF
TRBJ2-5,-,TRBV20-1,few,TGCAGTGCTAGCGGGAAAGAGACCCAGTACTTC,CSASGKETQYF
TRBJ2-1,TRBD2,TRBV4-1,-,TGCGCCAGCAGCCAAGTTTCGACCGGGAGGGGGTCTGGACCCTACAATGAGCAGTTCTTC,CASSQVSTGRGSGPYNEQFF
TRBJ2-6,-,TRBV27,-,TGTGCCAGCAGTTTACTTTGGACAAACTCTGGGGCCAACGTCCTGACTTTC,CASSLLWTNSGANVLTF
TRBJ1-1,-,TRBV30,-,TGTGCCTGGAGTTTCCAGAACACTGAAGCTTTCTTT,CAWSFQNTEAFF
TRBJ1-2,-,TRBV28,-,TGTGCCAGCAGTTTGGGCCAGTATGGCTACACCTTC,CASSLGQYGYTF
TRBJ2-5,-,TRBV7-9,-,TGTGCCAGCAGCTTAGCGGGCAGTAATAGGTCACCAAGAGAGACCCAGTACTTC,CASSLAGSNRSPRETQYF
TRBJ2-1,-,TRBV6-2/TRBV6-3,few,TGTGCCAGCAGCGTGGGAGGATATGAGCAGTTCTTC,CASSVGGYEQFF
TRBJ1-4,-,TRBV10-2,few,TGCGCCAGCAGTGATTGGAGGGTTGAAAAACTGTTTTTT,CASSDWRVEKLFF
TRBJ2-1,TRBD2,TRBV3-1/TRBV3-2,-,TGTGCCAGCAGCCAGTTTAGCGGGAGTGATCCAAATGAGCAGTTCTTC,CASSQFSGSDPNEQFF
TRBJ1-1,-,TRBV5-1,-,TGCGCCAGCAGCTTGGGTAGGGGTCTTCTCATGAACACTGAAGCTTTCTTT,CASSLGRGLLMNTEAFF
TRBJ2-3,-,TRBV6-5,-,TGTGTCTTGGGCCCGAGGGAAGATACGCAGTATTTT,CVLGPREDTQYF
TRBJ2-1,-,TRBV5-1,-,TGCGCCAGCAGCTTGGAGCGGACCTCCGTCCGGTTCTTC,CASSLERTSVRFF
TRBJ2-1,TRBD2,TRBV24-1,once,TGTGCCACCAGTGACGGAACTAGCGGTAACAATGAGCAGTTCTTC,CATSDGTSGNNEQFF
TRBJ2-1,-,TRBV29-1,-,TGCAGCGTCGCCTACAATGAGCAGTTCTTC,CSVAYNEQFF
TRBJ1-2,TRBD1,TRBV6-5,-,TGTGCCAGCAGACCCTCAGGGGGGGGCTACACCTTC,CASRPSGGGYTF
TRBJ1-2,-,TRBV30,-,TGTGCCTGGAGTCCCCTGACATGGGGCTACACCTTC,CAWSPLTWGYTF
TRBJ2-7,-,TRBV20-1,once,TGCAGTGCTCAACCACTAGGCGAGCAGTACTTC,CSAQPLGEQYF
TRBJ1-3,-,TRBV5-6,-,TGTGCCAGCAATGAATACGGGGGGTTTCGGGACACCATATATTTT,CASNEYGGFRDTIYF
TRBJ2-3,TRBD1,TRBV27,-,TGTGCCAGCAACCACCGGGCAGGGGGATTCACAGATACGCAGTATTTT,CASNHRAGGFTDTQYF
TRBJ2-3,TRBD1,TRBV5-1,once,TGCGCCAGCAGGTTAGGGACAGGGGTAGATACGCAGTATTTT,CASRLGTGVDTQYF
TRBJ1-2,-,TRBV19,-,TGTGCCAGTAGCCCCGGGATTGGCTATGGCTACACCTTC,CASSPGIGYGYTF
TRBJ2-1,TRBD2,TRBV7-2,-,TGTGCCAGCAGCCCACCCCGACTAGCGGGAGCCAAAAATGAGCAGTTCTTC,CASSPPRLAGAKNEQFF
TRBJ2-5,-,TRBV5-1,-,TGCGCCATCCCGAGAGGATCAGAGACCCAGTACTTC,CAIPRGSETQYF
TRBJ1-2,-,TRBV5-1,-,TGCGCCAGCAGCATCGACAGAATCCACTATGGCTACACCTTC,CASSIDRIHYGYTF
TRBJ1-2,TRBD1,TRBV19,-,TGTGCCAGGATCAGGGGGCAGGGGGGCTACACCTTC,CARIRGQGGYTF
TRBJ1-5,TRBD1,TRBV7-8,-,TGTGCCAGCAGCTTAGAGGGTCAGGGGGTCCAGCCCCAGCATTTT,CASSLEGQGVQPQHF
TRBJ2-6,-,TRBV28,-,TGTGCCAGTTCAGAACCCTCTGGGGCCAACGTCCTGACTTTC,CASSEPSGANVLTF
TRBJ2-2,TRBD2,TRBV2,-,TGTGCCAGCAGTCCCAGGACTAGCGCCTACACCGGGGAGCTGTTTTTT,CASSPRTSAYTGELFF
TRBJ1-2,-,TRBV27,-,TGTGCCAGCAGCAGGACGGGAGGGGTCTATGGCTACACCTTC,CASSRTGGVYGYTF
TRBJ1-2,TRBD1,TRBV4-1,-,TGCGCCAGCAGCCTTCTACCAGGGACAGGGGGCGACTATGGCTACACCTTC,CASSLLPGTGGDYGYTF
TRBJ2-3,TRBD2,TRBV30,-,TGTGCCTGGAGTCTCCGGCGACTAGCAACTCACACAGATACGCAGTATTTT,CAWSLRRLATHTDTQYF
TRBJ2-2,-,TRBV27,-,TGTGCCAGCAGTTTATCAGTAAGGGGCCGGACCGGGGAGCTGTTTTTT,CASSLSVRGRTGELFF
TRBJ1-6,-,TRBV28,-,TGTGCCAGCAGTATTCCGGTGGGGGGTGAGAACTCCTATAATTCACCCCTCCACTTT,CASSIPVGGENSYNSPLHF
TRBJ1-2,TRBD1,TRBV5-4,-,TGTGCCAGCAGCCCCGGACAGGGCGATGGCTACACCTTC,CASSPGQGDGYTF